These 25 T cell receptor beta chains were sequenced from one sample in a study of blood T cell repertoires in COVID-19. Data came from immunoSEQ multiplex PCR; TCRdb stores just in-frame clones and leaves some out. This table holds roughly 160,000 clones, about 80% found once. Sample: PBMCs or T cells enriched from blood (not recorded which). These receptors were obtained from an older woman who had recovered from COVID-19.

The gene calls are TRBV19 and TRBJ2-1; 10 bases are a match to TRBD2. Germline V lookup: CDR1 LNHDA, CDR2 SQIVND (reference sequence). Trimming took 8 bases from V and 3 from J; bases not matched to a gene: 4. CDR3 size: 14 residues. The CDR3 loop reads CASAIAGGYNEQFF. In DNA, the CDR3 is TGTGCCAGTGCTATAGCGGGGGGCTACAATGAGCAGTTCTTC. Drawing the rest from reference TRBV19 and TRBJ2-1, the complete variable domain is DGGITQSPKYLFRKEGQNVTLSCEQNLNHDAMYWYRQDPGQGLRLIYYSQIVNDFQKGDIAEGYSVSREKKESFPLTVTSAQKNPTAFYLCASAIAGGYNEQFFGPGTRLTVL.

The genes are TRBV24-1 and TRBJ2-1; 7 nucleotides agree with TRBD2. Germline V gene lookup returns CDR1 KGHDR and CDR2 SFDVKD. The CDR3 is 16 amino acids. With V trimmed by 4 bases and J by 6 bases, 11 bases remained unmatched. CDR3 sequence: CATSDPSGGRTNEQFF. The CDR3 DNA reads TGTGCCACCAGTGACCCCTCGGGAGGTCGGACCAATGAGCAGTTCTTC.

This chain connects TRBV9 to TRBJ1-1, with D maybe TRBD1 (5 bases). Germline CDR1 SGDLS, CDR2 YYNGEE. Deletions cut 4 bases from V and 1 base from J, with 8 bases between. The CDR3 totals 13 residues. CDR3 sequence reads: CASSSDRNTEAFF. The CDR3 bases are TGTGCCAGCAGCAGCGACAGGAACACTGAAGCTTTCTTT.

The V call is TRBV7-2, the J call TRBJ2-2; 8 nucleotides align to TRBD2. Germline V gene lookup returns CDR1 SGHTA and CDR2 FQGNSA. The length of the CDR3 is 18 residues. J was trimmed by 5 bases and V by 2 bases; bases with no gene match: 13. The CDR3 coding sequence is TGTGCCAGCAGCTTATCCCTACTAGCGGCCAGAAGGACCGGGGAGCTGTTTTTT. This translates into CASSLSLLAARRTGELFF.

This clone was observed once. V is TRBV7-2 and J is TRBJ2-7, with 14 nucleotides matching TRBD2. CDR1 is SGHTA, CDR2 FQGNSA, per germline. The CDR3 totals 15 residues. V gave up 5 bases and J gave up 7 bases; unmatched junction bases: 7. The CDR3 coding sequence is TGTGCCAGCAGCCAAAGACTAGCGGGGGGGCAGGAGCAGTACTTC. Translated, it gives CASSQRLAGGQEQYF.

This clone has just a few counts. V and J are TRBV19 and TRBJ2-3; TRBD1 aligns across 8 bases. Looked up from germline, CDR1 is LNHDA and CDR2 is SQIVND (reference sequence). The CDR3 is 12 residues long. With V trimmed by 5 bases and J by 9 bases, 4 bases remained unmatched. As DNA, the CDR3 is TGTGCCAGTAGTTCGCGACAGGGGACGCAGTATTTT. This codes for CASSSRQGTQYF.

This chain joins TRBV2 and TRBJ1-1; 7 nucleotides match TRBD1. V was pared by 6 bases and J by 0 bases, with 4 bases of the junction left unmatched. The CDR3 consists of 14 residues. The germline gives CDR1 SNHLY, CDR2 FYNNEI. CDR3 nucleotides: TGTGCCAGCAGGGCGGGACAGATGAACACTGAAGCTTTCTTT. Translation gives CASRAGQMNTEAFF.

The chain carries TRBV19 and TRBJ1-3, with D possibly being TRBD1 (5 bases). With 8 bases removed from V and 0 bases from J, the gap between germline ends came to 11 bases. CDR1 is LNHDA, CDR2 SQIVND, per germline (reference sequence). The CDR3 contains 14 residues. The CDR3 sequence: CASSGGVSGNTIYF. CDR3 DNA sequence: TGTGCCAGTTCCGGGGGGGTCTCTGGAAACACCATATATTTT.

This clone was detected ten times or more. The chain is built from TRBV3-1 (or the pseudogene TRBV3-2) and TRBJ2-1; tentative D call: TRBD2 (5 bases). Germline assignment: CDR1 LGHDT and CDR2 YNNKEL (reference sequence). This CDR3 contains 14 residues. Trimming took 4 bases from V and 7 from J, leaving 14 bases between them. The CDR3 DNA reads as TGTGCCAGCAGCCTGGACTCACCGAGGAATGAGCAGTTCTTC. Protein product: CASSLDSPRNEQFF.

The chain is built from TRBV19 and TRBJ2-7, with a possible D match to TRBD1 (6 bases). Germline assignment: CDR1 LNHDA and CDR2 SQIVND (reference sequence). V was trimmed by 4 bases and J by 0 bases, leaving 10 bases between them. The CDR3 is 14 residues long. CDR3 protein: CASSTQGSSYEQYF. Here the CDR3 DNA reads TGTGCCAGTAGTACACAGGGTAGCTCCTACGAGCAGTACTTC. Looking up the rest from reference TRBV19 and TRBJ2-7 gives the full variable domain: DGGITQSPKYLFRKEGQNVTLSCEQNLNHDAMYWYRQDPGQGLRLIYYSQIVNDFQKGDIAEGYSVSREKKESFPLTVTSAQKNPTAFYLCASSTQGSSYEQYFGPGTRLTVT.

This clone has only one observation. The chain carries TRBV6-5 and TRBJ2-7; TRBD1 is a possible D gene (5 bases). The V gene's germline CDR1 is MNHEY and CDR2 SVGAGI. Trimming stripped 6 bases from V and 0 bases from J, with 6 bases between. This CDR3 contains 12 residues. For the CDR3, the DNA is TGTGCCAGCAGGGGGCCCTCCTACGAGCAGTACTTC. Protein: CASRGPSYEQYF.

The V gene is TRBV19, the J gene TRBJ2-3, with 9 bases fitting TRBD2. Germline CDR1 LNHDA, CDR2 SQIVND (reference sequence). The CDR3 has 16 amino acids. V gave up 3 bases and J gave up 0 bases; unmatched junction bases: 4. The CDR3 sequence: CASSIRLAGSTDTQYF. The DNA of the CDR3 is TGTGCCAGTAGTATCCGTCTAGCGGGGAGCACAGATACGCAGTATTTT.

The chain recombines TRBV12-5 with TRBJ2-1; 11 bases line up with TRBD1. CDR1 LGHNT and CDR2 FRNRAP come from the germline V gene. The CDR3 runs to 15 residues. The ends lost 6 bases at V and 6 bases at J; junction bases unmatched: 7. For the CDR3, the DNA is TGTGCTAGTGGGCCGGACAGGGGGCGAGGCAATGAGCAGTTCTTC. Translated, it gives CASGPDRGRGNEQFF.

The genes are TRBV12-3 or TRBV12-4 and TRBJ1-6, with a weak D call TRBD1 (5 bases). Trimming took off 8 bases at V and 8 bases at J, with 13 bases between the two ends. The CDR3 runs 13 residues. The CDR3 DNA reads TGTGCCAGCCGCCAAGGCAGGGATTCACCCCTCCACTTT. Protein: CASRQGRDSPLHF.

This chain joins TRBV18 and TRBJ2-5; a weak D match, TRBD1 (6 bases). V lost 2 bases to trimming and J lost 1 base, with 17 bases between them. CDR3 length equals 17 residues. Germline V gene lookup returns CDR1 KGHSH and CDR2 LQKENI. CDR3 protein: CASSPFRPGAGQETQYF. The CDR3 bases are TGTGCCAGCTCACCATTCCGGCCAGGGGCGGGCCAAGAGACCCAGTACTTC. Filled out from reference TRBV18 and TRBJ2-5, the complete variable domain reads NAGVMQNPRHLVRRRGQEARLRCSPMKGHSHVYWYRQLPEEGLKFMVYLQKENIIDESGMPKERFSAEFPKEGPSILRIQQVVRGDSAAYFCASSPFRPGAGQETQYFGPGTRLLVL.

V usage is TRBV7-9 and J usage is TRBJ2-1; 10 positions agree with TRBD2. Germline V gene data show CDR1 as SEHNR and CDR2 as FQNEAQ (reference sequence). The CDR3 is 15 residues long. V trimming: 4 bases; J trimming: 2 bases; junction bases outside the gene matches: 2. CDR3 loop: CASSSSGGPYNEQFF. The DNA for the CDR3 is TGTGCCAGCAGCTCTAGCGGGGGACCCTACAATGAGCAGTTCTTC.

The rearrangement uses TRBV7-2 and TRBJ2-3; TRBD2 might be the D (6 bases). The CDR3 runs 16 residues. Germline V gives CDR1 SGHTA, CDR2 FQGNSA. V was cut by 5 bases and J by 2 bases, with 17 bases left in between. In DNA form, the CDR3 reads TGTGCCAGCAGCCAAGTCGCGGGACTCAACACAGATACGCAGTATTTT. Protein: CASSQVAGLNTDTQYF.

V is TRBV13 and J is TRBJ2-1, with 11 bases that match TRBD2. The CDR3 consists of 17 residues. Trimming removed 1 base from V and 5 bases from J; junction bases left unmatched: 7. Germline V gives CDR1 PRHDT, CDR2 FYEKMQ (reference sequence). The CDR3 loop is CASSLVDSGGAHNEQFF. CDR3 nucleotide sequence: TGTGCCAGCAGCTTAGTTGATAGCGGGGGGGCACACAATGAGCAGTTCTTC. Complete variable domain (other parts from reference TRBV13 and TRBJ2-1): AAGVIQSPRHLIKEKRETATLKCYPIPRHDTVYWYQQGPGQDPQFLISFYEKMQSDKGSIPDRFSAQQFSDYHSELNMSSLELGDSALYFCASSLVDSGGAHNEQFFGPGTRLTVL.

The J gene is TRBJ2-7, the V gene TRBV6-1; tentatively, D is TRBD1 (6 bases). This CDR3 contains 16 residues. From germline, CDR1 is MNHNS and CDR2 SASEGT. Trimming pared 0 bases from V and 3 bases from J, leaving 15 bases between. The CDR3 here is CASSEAGSWTVYEQYF. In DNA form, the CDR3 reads TGTGCCAGCAGTGAAGCGGGTTCGTGGACAGTCTACGAGCAGTACTTC.

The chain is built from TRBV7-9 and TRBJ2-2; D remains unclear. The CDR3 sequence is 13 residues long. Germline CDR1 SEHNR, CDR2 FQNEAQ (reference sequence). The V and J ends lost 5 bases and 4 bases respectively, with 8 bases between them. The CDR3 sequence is CASSILSTGELFF. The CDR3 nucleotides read TGTGCCAGCAGCATACTGAGCACCGGGGAGCTGTTTTTT.

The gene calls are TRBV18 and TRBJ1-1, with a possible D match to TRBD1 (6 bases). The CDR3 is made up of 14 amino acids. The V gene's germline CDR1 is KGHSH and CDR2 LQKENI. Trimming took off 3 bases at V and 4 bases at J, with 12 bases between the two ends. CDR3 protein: CASSPPGGGTEAFF. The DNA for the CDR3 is TGTGCCAGCTCACCGCCGGGAGGGGGCACTGAAGCTTTCTTT.

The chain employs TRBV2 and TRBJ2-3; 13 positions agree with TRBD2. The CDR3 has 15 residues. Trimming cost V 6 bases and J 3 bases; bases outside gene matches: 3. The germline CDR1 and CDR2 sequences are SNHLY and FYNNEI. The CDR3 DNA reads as TGTGCCAGCAGGGGACTAGCGGGGTCAACAGATACGCAGTATTTT. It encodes CASRGLAGSTDTQYF.

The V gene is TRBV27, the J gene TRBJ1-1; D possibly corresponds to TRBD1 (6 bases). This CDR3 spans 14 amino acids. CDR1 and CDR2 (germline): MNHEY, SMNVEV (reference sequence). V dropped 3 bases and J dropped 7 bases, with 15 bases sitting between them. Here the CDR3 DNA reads TGTGCCAGCAGTTTTGGGACACGGCCCCATGAAGCTTTCTTT. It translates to CASSFGTRPHEAFF.

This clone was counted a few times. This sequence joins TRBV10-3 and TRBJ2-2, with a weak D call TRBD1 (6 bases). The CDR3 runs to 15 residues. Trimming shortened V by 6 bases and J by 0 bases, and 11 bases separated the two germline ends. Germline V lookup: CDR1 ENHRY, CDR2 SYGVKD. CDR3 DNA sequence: TGTGCCATCAGCCACAGGGAACCGAACACCGGGGAGCTGTTTTTT. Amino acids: CAISHREPNTGELFF.

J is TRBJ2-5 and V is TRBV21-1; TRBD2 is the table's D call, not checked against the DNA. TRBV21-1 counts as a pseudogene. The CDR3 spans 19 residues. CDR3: CASSPGLAGGPLRSETQYF. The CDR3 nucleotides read TGTGCCAGCAGCCCGGGGCTAGCGGGGGGGCCCCTAAGGTCGGAGACCCAGTACTTC.